The clone carrying this T cell receptor beta chain was picked up a small number of times. Its specificity is not known. Germline trimming cut 5 bases from V and 3 bases from J; bases unmatched to any gene: 10. This CDR3 is built from 16 residues. Per germline, CDR1 SGHTA and CDR2 FQGNSA. This sample was taken from a study of T cells after yellow fever vaccination. Study-wide points: At under 98% for CD4 and around 91% for CD8, most primary-vaccination clones showed up again after the booster. Abundant clonotypes from the bulk population could have been carried over as contaminants into FACS-sorted repertoires.

TCRdb recomputed calls from the 5' RACE reads with MiXCR, one row per CDR3 protein. The sample lists more than 450,000 distinct CDR3 sequences, 21% occurring once. The clonotype was recovered from a man between 18 and 35 years old who received the YFV17D yellow fever vaccine. The chain employs TRBV7-2 and TRBJ2-3; TRBD2 matches at 8 bases. The source was PBMCs, collected less than 25 days after the first yellow fever vaccination. CDR3 nucleotides: TGTGCCAGCAGCCCACCGGGGGGGGCCCGTACAGATACGCAGTATTTT. Its protein product is CASSPPGGARTDTQYF.